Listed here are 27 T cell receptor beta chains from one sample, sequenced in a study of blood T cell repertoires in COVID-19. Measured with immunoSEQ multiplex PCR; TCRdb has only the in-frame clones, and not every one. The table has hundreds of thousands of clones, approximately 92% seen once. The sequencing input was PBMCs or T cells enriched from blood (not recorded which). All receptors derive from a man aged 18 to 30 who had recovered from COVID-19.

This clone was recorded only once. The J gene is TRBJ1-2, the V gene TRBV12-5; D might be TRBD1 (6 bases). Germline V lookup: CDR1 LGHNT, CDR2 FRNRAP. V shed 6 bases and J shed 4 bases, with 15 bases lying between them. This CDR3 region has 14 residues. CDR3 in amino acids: CASGTEGGAYGYTF. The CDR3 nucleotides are TGTGCTAGTGGCACGGAGGGGGGGGCCTATGGCTACACCTTC. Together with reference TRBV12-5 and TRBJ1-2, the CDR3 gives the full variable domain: DARVTQTPRHKVTEMGQEVTMRCQPILGHNTVFWYRQTMMQGLELLAYFRNRAPLDDSGMPKDRFSAEMPDATLATLKIQPSEPRDSAVYFCASGTEGGAYGYTFGSGTRLTVV.

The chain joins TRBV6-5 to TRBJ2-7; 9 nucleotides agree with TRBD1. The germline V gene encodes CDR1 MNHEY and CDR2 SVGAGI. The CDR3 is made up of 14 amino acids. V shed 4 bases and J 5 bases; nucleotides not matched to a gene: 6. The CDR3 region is CASSSRDRAHEQYF. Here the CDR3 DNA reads TGTGCCAGCAGTTCCCGGGACAGGGCGCACGAGCAGTACTTC.

In DNA form, the CDR3 reads TGTGCCAGCAGTTTGGAGGGCAGGGCCTACGAGCAGTACTTC. The encoded protein is CASSLEGRAYEQYF. This chain uses TRBV27 with TRBJ2-7; TRBD2 is a possible D gene (6 bases). Looked up from germline, CDR1 is MNHEY and CDR2 is SMNVEV (reference sequence). V shed 3 bases and J shed 2 bases, with 11 bases lying between them. This CDR3 contains 14 residues.

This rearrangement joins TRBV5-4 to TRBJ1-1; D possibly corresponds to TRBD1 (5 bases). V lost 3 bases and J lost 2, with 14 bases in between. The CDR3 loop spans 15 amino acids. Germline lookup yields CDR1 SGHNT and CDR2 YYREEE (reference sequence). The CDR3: CASSSIARENTEAFF. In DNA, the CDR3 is TGTGCCAGCAGCTCGATTGCCAGGGAAAACACTGAAGCTTTCTTT.

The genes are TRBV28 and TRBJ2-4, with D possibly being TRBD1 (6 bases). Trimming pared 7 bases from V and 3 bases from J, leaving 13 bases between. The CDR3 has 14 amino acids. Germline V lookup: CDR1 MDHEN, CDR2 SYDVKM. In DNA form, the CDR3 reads TGTGCCAGCACCTCCCCAGGGGACAAAAACATTCAGTACTTC. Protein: CASTSPGDKNIQYF.

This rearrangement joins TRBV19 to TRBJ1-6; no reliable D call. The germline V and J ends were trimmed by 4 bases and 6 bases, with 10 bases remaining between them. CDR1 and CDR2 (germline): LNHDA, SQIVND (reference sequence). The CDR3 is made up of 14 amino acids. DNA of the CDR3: TGTGCCAGTAGTAATTCGGGTGGTAATTCACCCCTCCACTTT. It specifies CASSNSGGNSPLHF.

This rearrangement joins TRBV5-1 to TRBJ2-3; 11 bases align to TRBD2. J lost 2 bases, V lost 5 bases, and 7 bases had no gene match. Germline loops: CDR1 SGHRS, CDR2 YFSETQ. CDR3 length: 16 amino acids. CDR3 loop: CASRPLAGATTDTQYF. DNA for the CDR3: TGCGCCAGCAGACCACTAGCGGGGGCCACCACAGATACGCAGTATTTT.

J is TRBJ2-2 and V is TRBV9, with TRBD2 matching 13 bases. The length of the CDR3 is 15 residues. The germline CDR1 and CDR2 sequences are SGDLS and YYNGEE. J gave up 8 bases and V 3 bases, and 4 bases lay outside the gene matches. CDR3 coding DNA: TGTGCCAGCAGCGCAGGGACTAGCGGGGCTGGGGAGCTGTTTTTT. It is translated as CASSAGTSGAGELFF.

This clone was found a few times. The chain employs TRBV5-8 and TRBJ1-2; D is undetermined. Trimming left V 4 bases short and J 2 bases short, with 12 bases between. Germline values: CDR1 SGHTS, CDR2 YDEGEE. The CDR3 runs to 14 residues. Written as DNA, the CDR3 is TGTGCCAGCAGCCCGCTGCGGGCAAACTATGGCTACACCTTC. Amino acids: CASSPLRANYGYTF.

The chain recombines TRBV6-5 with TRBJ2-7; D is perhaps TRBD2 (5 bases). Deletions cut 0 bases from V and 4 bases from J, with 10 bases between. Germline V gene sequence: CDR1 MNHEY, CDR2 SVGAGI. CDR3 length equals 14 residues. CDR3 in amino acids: CASSYSTEGYEQYF. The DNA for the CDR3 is TGTGCCAGCAGTTACTCGACTGAGGGTTACGAGCAGTACTTC.

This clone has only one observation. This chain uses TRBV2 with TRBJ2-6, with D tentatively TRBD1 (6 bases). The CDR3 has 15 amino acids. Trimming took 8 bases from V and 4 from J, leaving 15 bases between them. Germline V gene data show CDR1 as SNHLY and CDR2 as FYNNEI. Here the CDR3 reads CASQEQGQGANVLTF. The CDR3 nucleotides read TGTGCCAGCCAGGAACAGGGTCAGGGGGCCAACGTCCTGACTTTC.

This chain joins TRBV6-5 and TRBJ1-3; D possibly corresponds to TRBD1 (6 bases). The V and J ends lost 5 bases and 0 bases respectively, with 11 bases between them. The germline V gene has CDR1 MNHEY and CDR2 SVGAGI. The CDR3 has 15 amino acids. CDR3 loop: CASSPTGYSGNTIYF. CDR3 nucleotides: TGTGCCAGCAGTCCGACAGGTTACTCTGGAAACACCATATATTTT.

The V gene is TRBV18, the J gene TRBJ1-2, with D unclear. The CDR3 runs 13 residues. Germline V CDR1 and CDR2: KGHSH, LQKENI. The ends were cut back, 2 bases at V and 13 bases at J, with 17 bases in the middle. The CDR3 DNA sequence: TGTGCCAGCTCACCATATGGAAGGGAGAAGCGCACCTTC. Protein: CASSPYGREKRTF.

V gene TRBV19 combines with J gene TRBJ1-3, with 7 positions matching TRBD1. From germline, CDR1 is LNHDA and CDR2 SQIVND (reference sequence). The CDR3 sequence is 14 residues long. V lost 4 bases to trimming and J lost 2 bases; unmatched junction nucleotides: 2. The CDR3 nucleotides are TGTGCCAGTAGTACCGGACAGGCTGGAAACACCATATATTTT. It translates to CASSTGQAGNTIYF.

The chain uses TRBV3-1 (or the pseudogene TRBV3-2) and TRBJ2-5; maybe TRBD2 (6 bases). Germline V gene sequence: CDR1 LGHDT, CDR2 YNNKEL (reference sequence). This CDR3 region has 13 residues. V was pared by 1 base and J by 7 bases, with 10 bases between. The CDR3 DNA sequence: TGTGCCAGCAGCCAAGGCGTCGGGGGGACCCAGTACTTC. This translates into CASSQGVGGTQYF.

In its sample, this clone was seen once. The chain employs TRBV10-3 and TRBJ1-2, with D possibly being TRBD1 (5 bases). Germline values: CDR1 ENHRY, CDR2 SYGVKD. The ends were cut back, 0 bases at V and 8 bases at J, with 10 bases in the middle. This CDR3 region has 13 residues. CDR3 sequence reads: CAISESAGKGYTF. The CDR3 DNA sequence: TGTGCCATCAGTGAGTCTGCAGGGAAGGGCTACACCTTC.

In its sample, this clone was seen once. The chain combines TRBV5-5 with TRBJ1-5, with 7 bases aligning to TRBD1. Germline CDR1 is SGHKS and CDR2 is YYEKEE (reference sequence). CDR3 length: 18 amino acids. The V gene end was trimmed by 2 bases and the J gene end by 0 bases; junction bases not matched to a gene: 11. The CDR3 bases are TGTGCCAGCAGCTTAGCCGGGACAGCTTCATATAGCAATCAGCCCCAGCATTTT. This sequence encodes CASSLAGTASYSNQPQHF. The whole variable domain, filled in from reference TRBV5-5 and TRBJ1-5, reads DAGVTQSPTHLIKTRGQQVTLRCSPISGHKSVSWYQQVLGQGPQFIFQYYEKEERGRGNFPDRFSARQFPNYSSELNVNALLLGDSALYLCASSLAGTASYSNQPQHFGDGTRLSIL.

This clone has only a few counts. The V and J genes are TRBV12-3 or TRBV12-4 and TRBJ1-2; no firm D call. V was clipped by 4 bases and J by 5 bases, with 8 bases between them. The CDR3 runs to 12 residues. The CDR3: CASSSSFYGYTF. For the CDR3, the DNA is TGTGCCAGCAGTTCTTCCTTTTATGGCTACACCTTC.

The CDR3, as DNA: TGTGCCAGCAGCTTGGGGGGGACAGGGTCACCCCTCCACTTT. Translated: CASSLGGTGSPLHF. V usage is TRBV7-6 and J usage is TRBJ1-6; TRBD1 matches 9 bases. The V and J ends lost 3 bases and 10 bases, in that order; junction bases with no gene match: 4. This CDR3 has 14 residues. From germline, CDR1 is SGHVS and CDR2 FNYEAQ.

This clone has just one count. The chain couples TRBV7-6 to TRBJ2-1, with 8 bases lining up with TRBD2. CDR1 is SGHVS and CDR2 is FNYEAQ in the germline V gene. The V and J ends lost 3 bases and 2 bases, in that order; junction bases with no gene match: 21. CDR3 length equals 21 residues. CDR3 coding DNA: TGTGCCAGCAGCTTCTTGTTTTTGGGCGCTAGCGGGCTCGCGCCCTACAATGAGCAGTTCTTC. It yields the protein CASSFLFLGASGLAPYNEQFF.

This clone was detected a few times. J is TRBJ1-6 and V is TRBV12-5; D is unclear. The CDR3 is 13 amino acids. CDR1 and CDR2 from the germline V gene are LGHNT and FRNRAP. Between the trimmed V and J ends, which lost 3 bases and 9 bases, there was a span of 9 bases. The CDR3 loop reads CASGLETGSPLHF. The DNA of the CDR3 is TGTGCTAGTGGTTTAGAGACTGGTTCACCCCTCCACTTT.

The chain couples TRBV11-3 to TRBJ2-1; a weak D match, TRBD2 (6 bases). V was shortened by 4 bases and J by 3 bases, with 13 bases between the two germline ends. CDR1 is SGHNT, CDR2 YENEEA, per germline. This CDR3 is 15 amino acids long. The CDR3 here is CASSYARDFYNEQFF. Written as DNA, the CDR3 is TGTGCCAGCAGCTATGCCCGGGACTTCTACAATGAGCAGTTCTTC. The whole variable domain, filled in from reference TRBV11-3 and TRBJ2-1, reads EAGVVQSPRYKIIEKKQPVAFWCNPISGHNTLYWYLQNLGQGPELLIRYENEEAVDDSQLPKDRFSAERLKGVDSTLKIQPAELGDSAVYLCASSYARDFYNEQFFGPGTRLTVL.

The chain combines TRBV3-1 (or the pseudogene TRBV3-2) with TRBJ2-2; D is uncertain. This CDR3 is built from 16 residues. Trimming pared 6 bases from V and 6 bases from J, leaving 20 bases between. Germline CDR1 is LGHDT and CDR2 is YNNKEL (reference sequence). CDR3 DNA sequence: TGTGCCAGCAGGCCCGGCGTTCGGGTCATCGCCGGGGAGCTGTTTTTT. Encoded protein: CASRPGVRVIAGELFF.

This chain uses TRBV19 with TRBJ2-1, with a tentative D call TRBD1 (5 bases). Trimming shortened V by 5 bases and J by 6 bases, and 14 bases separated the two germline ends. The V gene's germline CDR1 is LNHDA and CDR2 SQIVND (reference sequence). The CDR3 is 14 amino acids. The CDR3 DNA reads TGTGCCAGTAGTGCCCCAGGGTTTCTCAATGAGCAGTTCTTC. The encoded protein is CASSAPGFLNEQFF.

Written as DNA, the CDR3 is TGTGCCAGCAGCTTAGGGGCGACAGATACGCAGTATTTT. It specifies CASSLGATDTQYF. The chain combines TRBV7-3 with TRBJ2-3, with D maybe TRBD1 (5 bases). Germline CDR1 SGHTA, CDR2 FQGTGA. Trimming removed 2 bases from V and 3 bases from J, with 6 bases in between. The CDR3 contains 13 residues.

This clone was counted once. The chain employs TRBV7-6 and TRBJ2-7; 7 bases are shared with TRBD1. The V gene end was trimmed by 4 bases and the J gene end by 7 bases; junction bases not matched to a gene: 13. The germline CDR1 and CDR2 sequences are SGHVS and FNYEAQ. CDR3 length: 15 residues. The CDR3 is CASSSYRGQGIEQYF. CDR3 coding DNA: TGTGCCAGCAGCTCCTATAGGGGGCAGGGAATAGAGCAGTACTTC.

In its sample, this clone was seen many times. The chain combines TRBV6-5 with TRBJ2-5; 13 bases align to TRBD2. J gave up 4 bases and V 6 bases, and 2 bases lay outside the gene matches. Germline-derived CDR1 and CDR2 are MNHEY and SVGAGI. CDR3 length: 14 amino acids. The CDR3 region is CASSWTSGGETQYF. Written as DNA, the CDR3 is TGTGCCAGCAGCTGGACTAGCGGGGGAGAGACCCAGTACTTC.